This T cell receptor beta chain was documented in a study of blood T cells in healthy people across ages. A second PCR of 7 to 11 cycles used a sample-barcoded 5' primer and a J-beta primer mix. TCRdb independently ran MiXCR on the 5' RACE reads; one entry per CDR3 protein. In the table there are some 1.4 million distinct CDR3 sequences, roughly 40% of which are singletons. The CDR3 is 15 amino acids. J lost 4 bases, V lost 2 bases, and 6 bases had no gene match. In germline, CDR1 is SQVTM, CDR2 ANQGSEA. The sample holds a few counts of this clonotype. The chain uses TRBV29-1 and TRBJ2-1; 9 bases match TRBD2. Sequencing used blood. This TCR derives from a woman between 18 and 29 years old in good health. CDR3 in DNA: TGCAGCGTTGAACTCCCAGCGGGGGGTTACAATGAGCAGTTCTTC. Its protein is CSVELPAGGYNEQFF.